The table lists the clone carrying this T cell receptor (beta chain) with a few counts. Antigen unknown. The data originate from a study of type 1 regulatory T cells. TCRdb ran MiXCR on the reads and lists one entry per CDR3 protein. The sample includes roughly 62,000 distinct CDR3 sequences, 60% to 80% of them seen just once. Germline assignment: CDR1 KGHDR and CDR2 SFDVKD. CDR3 length: 19 residues. Trimming at V came to 6 bases and at J to 2 bases, leaving 9 bases not matched to a gene. This receptor was identified in a human donor in good health. Sequencing was performed on cultured non-Tr1 T cells, either the whole culture or a sorted T cell fraction (not recorded which). This chain uses TRBV24-1 with TRBJ2-1; 16 positions agree with TRBD2. CDR3 nucleotides: TGTGCCACCAGTAGCGCGGGACTAGCGGGAGGGGGGACCTACAATGAGCAGTTCTTC. This encodes CATSSAGLAGGGTYNEQFF.